A single sample is the source of the 14 T cell receptor beta chains below, sequenced in a study of blood T cells in healthy people across ages. A second PCR of about 7 to 12 cycles used a sample-barcoded 5' primer and a J-beta primer mix. Via MiXCR, TCRdb re-called the 5' RACE reads, giving one row per CDR3 protein. The data hold fewer than 600,000 distinct CDR3 sequences, with roughly a quarter observed a single time. The sample was also reused in another study, on T cells of mothers and their children.

Sequencing used blood. The receptors come from a boy aged 2 to 10 in good health.

This clonotype was seen a handful of times. V and J are TRBV11-1 and TRBJ1-4; unclear D gene. V lost 6 bases and J lost 8, with 7 bases in between. The CDR3 runs 11 residues. Germline lookup yields CDR1 SGHAT and CDR2 FQDESV (reference sequence). Here the CDR3 DNA reads TGTGCCAGCAGAGGACTCGAAAAACTGTTTTTT. It encodes CASRGLEKLFF.

This clonotype turned up a few times. Here the CDR3 reads CAIRTRDRATDTQYF. In DNA form, the CDR3 reads TGTGCCATCAGAACCCGGGACAGAGCAACAGATACGCAGTATTTT. This chain uses TRBV10-3 with TRBJ2-3; 7 bases are shared with TRBD1. The ends lost 6 bases at V and 3 bases at J; junction bases unmatched: 9. The CDR3 is made up of 15 amino acids. Germline CDR1 and CDR2: ENHRY and SYGVKD.

This clonotype was found a few times. The chain combines TRBV20-1 with TRBJ2-5; D possibly corresponds to TRBD1 (6 bases). CDR1 and CDR2 (germline): DFQATT, SNEGSKA (reference sequence). V lost 7 bases and J lost 5, with 14 bases in between. The CDR3 totals 12 residues. This CDR3 reads CSVGGSSETQYF. The CDR3 coding sequence is TGCAGTGTAGGGGGTAGCTCCGAGACCCAGTACTTC.

The chain recombines TRBV4-1 with TRBJ1-1; D is perhaps TRBD1 (5 bases). This CDR3 comprises 15 residues. Germline lookup yields CDR1 MGHRA and CDR2 YSYEKL. V dropped 1 base and J dropped 2 bases, with 11 bases sitting between them. In DNA form, the CDR3 reads TGCGCCAGCAGCCAAGGGGCAGGGACCAACACTGAAGCTTTCTTT. Its translation: CASSQGAGTNTEAFF.

The chain uses TRBV4-1 and TRBJ2-6; a possible D gene is TRBD2 (5 bases). V was shortened by 1 base and J by 3 bases, with 7 bases between the two germline ends. The V gene's germline CDR1 is MGHRA and CDR2 YSYEKL. The CDR3 is 15 amino acids. The CDR3 DNA is TGCGCCAGCAGCCAAGTCAGCGGTGGGGCCAACGTCCTGACTTTC. Translation: CASSQVSGGANVLTF.

The chain uses TRBV6-5 and TRBJ2-5; the D call may be TRBD1 or TRBD2 (5 bases each). The J call may not be correct, given that the DNA end is closer to TRBJ2-7. The CDR3 spans 13 residues. Germline V lookup: CDR1 MNHEY, CDR2 SVGAGI. CDR3 loop: CASGRGAYYEQYF. The CDR3 coding sequence is TGTGCCAGCGGACGGGGCGCCTACTACGAGCAGTACTTC.

The chain uses TRBV7-3 and TRBJ2-5, with D tentatively TRBD1 (6 bases). The J call may be faulty, since TRBJ2-7 better matches the DNA end. There are 13 residues in the CDR3. Germline V CDR1 and CDR2: SGHTA, FQGTGA. The DNA of the CDR3 is TGTGCCAGCAGCTTAAACAGGGAACACGAGCAGTACTTC. It specifies CASSLNREHEQYF.

This clonotype was detected a few times. The V gene is TRBV4-3, the J gene TRBJ1-2; D remains ambiguous. This CDR3 contains 15 residues. The germline V gene has CDR1 LGHNA and CDR2 YSLEER. V lost 0 bases and J 4 bases, leaving 12 bases between the germline ends. CDR3 bases: TGCGCCAGCAGCCAAGAATATGGGTACGGCTATGGCTACACCTTC. Amino acids: CASSQEYGYGYGYTF.

The chain employs TRBV29-1 and TRBJ1-4; a weak D match, TRBD1 (5 bases). This CDR3 has 12 amino acids. V shed 6 bases and J shed 11 bases, with 16 bases lying between them. Per the germline V gene, CDR1 is SQVTM and CDR2 is ANQGSEA. CDR3 protein: CSVQATGTKLFF. CDR3 DNA sequence: TGCAGCGTCCAAGCCACCGGGACTAAACTGTTTTTT.

Only a few counts were recorded for this clonotype. The chain employs TRBV14 and TRBJ2-7, with 11 bases that match TRBD2. V gave up 4 bases and J gave up 2 bases; unmatched junction bases: 13. The CDR3 consists of 18 residues. The V gene's germline CDR1 is SGHDN and CDR2 FVKESK. CDR3 sequence reads: CASSLTAGTSGYTYEQYF. DNA of the CDR3: TGTGCCAGCAGCCTGACGGCCGGGACTAGCGGCTATACCTACGAGCAGTACTTC.

There are a few counts of this clonotype. One end of the junction is discordant with germline, which a read error may explain. This chain links TRBV6-5 with TRBJ2-1; 7 nucleotides line up with TRBD1. CDR1 MNHEY and CDR2 SVGAGI come from the germline V gene. There are 15 residues in the CDR3. The CDR3 DNA is TGTGCCAGCAGTCGTTCCTCACGGCCGGGACAGCGTCTGTACTTC. Its protein product is CASSRSSRPGQRLYF.

The genes are TRBV5-1 and TRBJ1-5; D is unresolved. Trimming took 1 base from V and 2 from J, leaving 13 bases between them. The CDR3 is 16 residues long. Germline CDR1 and CDR2: SGHRS and YFSETQ. The CDR3 is CASSLRPQDGNQPQHF. DNA for the CDR3: TGCGCCAGCAGCTTGAGGCCTCAAGATGGCAATCAGCCCCAGCATTTT.

The rearrangement links TRBV5-1 to TRBJ2-7; 10 bases fit TRBD2. Germline CDR1 SGHRS, CDR2 YFSETQ. The CDR3 has 15 amino acids. J lost 0 bases, V lost 5 bases, and 5 bases had no gene match. Written as DNA, the CDR3 is TGCGCCAGCAGGAAGGGACTAGCGAACTCCTACGAGCAGTACTTC. It specifies CASRKGLANSYEQYF.

In its sample, this clonotype was seen many times. The genes are TRBV6-5 and TRBJ1-1; D unclear. The V end lost 1 base, the J end lost 4 bases, and 7 bases lay between the germline ends. The V gene's germline CDR1 is MNHEY and CDR2 SVGAGI. The CDR3 extends over 13 amino acids. The CDR3 sequence: CASSYLGGTEAFF. The DNA for the CDR3 is TGTGCCAGCAGTTACTTAGGCGGCACTGAAGCTTTCTTT.